The 22 T cell receptor beta chains in this list originate from one sample, sequenced in a study of T cells in Graves' hyperthyroidism and ophthalmopathy (dated by TCRdb to 2018 to 2020). The library relied on multiplex PCR. This sample was sequenced with an Illumina HiSeq 2000. Amplification of TCR beta CDR3 regions was carried out from RNA transcripts. A first-round RT-PCR of the TCR CDR3 used the HTBI primer set with the Qiagen OneStep RT-PCR kit. In TCRdb, the public reads were trimmed at Q25 with fastp and aligned with MiXCR, with productive beta chains retained. Rows are unified per CDR3 protein, each entry keeping the most common DNA and genes. The sample contains 750,000 to 900,000 distinct CDR3 sequences, 38% of them found a single time. Together, the top ten hold 8% to 9% of the sample. Sequencing was performed on blood. The receptors derive from a man aged 18 to 30 with Graves' hyperthyroidism.

This clonotype appeared a few times. CDR3: CATSERDTEAFF. The DNA of the CDR3 is TGTGCCACCAGTGAGAGGGACACTGAAGCTTTCTTT. This chain connects TRBV24-1 to TRBJ1-1; D is undetermined. The germline gives CDR1 KGHDR, CDR2 SFDVKD. The CDR3 is 12 amino acids. V was trimmed by 4 bases and J by 3 bases, leaving 5 bases between them.

The chain recombines TRBV7-9 with TRBJ2-3; D is ambiguous. This CDR3 has 12 residues. Germline V gene sequence: CDR1 SEHNR, CDR2 FQNEAQ (reference sequence). The ends were cut back, 5 bases at V and 5 bases at J, with 8 bases in the middle. CDR3 protein: CASSRSLDTQYF. The CDR3 DNA reads TGTGCCAGCAGCCGATCACTAGATACGCAGTATTTT.

This chain uses TRBV2 with TRBJ1-4; D is undetermined. Trimming removed 4 bases at V and 10 bases at J, with 16 bases between. The germline gives CDR1 SNHLY, CDR2 FYNNEI. CDR3 length equals 14 residues. CDR3 region: CASSGGRRAGKLFF. The CDR3 DNA sequence: TGTGCCAGCAGTGGTGGGCGGCGGGCTGGAAAACTGTTTTTT.

This clonotype was seen at least ten times. The chain couples TRBV7-8 to TRBJ1-6; TRBD1 matches 7 bases. Germline CDR1 SGHVS, CDR2 FQNEAQ. With 5 bases clipped from V and 6 bases from J, the junction kept 7 bases outside the gene matches. This CDR3 comprises 15 residues. CDR3 in amino acids: CASSRDRNSNSPLHF. The CDR3 bases are TGTGCCAGCAGCCGGGACAGAAACAGTAATTCACCCCTCCACTTT.

The rearrangement links TRBV20-1 to TRBJ2-7; 7 bases are shared with TRBD1. V shed 0 bases and J 2 bases; nucleotides not matched to a gene: 4. The CDR3 runs 14 residues. The germline V gene encodes CDR1 DFQATT and CDR2 SNEGSKA (reference sequence). CDR3 loop: CSARDLGQTYEQYF. The DNA for the CDR3 is TGCAGTGCTAGAGATCTGGGACAGACCTACGAGCAGTACTTC.

Turning to this clonotype: At one boundary the junction diverges from the germline segment, which might be a read error. V usage is TRBV9 and J usage is TRBJ1-2, with a weak D call TRBD1 (5 bases). The CDR3 length is 16 residues. Germline loops: CDR1 SGDLS, CDR2 YYNGEE. DNA for the CDR3: TGTGCCGGCAGCCTGGGGGGGACCCCCGTTAACTATGGCTACACCTTC. This sequence encodes CAGSLGGTPVNYGYTF.

This clonotype was seen at least ten times. The chain carries TRBV19 and TRBJ1-1; D gene unclear. Germline lookup yields CDR1 LNHDA and CDR2 SQIVND (reference sequence). The CDR3 is 12 amino acids. The V and J ends lost 6 bases and 11 bases respectively, with 16 bases between them. Written as DNA, the CDR3 is TGTGCCAGTAGAGGCAGACCCCCTTCGGCTTTCTTT. It yields the protein CASRGRPPSAFF. Full variable domain (remainder filled in from reference TRBV19 and TRBJ1-1): DGGITQSPKYLFRKEGQNVTLSCEQNLNHDAMYWYRQDPGQGLRLIYYSQIVNDFQKGDIAEGYSVSREKKESFPLTVTSAQKNPTAFYLCASRGRPPSAFFGQGTRLTVV.

This clonotype was detected only once. The rearrangement uses TRBV29-1 and TRBJ2-7; 9 nucleotides align to TRBD1. Per the germline V gene, CDR1 is SQVTM and CDR2 is ANQGSEA. J gave up 7 bases and V 4 bases, and 2 bases lay outside the gene matches. This CDR3 contains 11 residues. Here the CDR3 reads CSVGGQGEQYF. CDR3 DNA sequence: TGCAGCGTTGGGGGACAGGGAGAGCAGTACTTC.

This clonotype was seen repeatedly, ten times or more. As DNA, the CDR3 is TGTGCCAGCAGCCCCCAAGGGACAGGGGTCCTTAAGGAGCAGTACTTC. Residues: CASSPQGTGVLKEQYF. The V and J genes are TRBV7-9 and TRBJ2-7, with 10 bases lining up with TRBD1. Unmatched junction bases numbered 14, after V lost 5 bases and J lost 7 bases. Looked up from germline, CDR1 is SEHNR and CDR2 is FQNEAQ (reference sequence). This CDR3 has 16 residues. Variable domain in full (rest from reference TRBV7-9 and TRBJ2-7): DTGVSQNPRHKITKRGQNVTFRCDPISEHNRLYWYRQTLGQGPEFLTYFQNEAQLEKSRLLSDRFSAERPKGSFSTLEIQRTEQGDSAMYLCASSPQGTGVLKEQYFGPGTRLTVT.

V and J are TRBV6-6 and TRBJ1-2; D remains ambiguous. V was pared by 6 bases and J by 5 bases, with 13 bases between. Germline CDR1 reads MNHNY; CDR2 reads SVGAGI (reference sequence). The CDR3 spans 13 residues. DNA of the CDR3: TGTGCCAGCAGCCTTAAATATAGTTATGGCTACACCTTC. This encodes CASSLKYSYGYTF.

This clonotype was seen many times. This chain connects TRBV13 to TRBJ1-1; D is uncertain. Trimming pared 4 bases from V and 5 bases from J, leaving 14 bases between. CDR3 length: 14 residues. Germline V gene lookup returns CDR1 PRHDT and CDR2 FYEKMQ (reference sequence). CDR3 coding DNA: TGTGCCAGCAGCTCACCGATAGGAGGGACTGAAGCTTTCTTT. Protein sequence: CASSSPIGGTEAFF.

This clonotype was recorded at least ten times. The chain carries TRBV12-3 or TRBV12-4 and TRBJ1-1; D not certain. The CDR3 is 15 residues long. V was clipped by 3 bases and J by 4 bases, with 15 bases between them. This CDR3 reads CASSFSSPGVTEAFF. The CDR3 nucleotides are TGTGCCAGCAGTTTCAGTTCACCTGGGGTCACTGAAGCTTTCTTT.

The V and J genes are TRBV2 and TRBJ2-2; tentatively, D is TRBD1 (5 bases). V lost 7 bases, J lost 3 bases, and 15 bases lay in between. The CDR3 is made up of 15 amino acids. Germline-derived CDR1 and CDR2 are SNHLY and FYNNEI. The CDR3 nucleotides read TGTGCCAGCACGCAGGGCAGTCCTTACACCGGGGAGCTGTTTTTT. This codes for CASTQGSPYTGELFF.

This chain joins TRBV6-5 and TRBJ1-2; maybe TRBD1 (6 bases). Germline V gene data show CDR1 as MNHEY and CDR2 as SVGAGI. V lost 0 bases and J lost 3, with 8 bases in between. This CDR3 contains 14 residues. CDR3 region: CASSYSQGDYGYTF. The DNA for the CDR3 is TGTGCCAGCAGTTACTCACAGGGCGACTATGGCTACACCTTC.

The gene calls are TRBV19 and TRBJ1-5; TRBD1 aligns across 7 bases. The germline V gene has CDR1 LNHDA and CDR2 SQIVND (reference sequence). After removal of 5 bases from V and 4 bases from J, the junction contained 11 bases not matched to a gene. There are 16 residues in the CDR3. The CDR3 loop reads CASSGSGRGPNQPQHF. The CDR3 region has the DNA TGTGCCAGTAGTGGTAGCGGGAGGGGGCCAAATCAGCCCCAGCATTTT.

The rearrangement uses TRBV2 and TRBJ2-2; D ambiguous. V shed 8 bases and J shed 5 bases, with 15 bases lying between them. CDR3 length: 14 amino acids. Germline values: CDR1 SNHLY, CDR2 FYNNEI. CDR3 sequence reads: CASSPVRQTGELFF. Here the CDR3 DNA reads TGTGCCAGCTCACCAGTTCGCCAAACCGGGGAGCTGTTTTTT.

There are many counts of this clonotype. This chain joins TRBV7-3 and TRBJ2-5; TRBD2 agrees at 9 bases. The CDR3 runs to 16 residues. The germline V gene has CDR1 SGHTA and CDR2 FQGTGA. V gave up 2 bases and J gave up 3 bases; unmatched junction bases: 7. CDR3 DNA sequence: TGTGCCAGCAGCTTACAGGCGCGGGGGGGCGAAGAGACCCAGTACTTC. Its protein product is CASSLQARGGEETQYF. Together with reference TRBV7-3 and TRBJ2-5, the CDR3 gives the full variable domain: GAGVSQTPSNKVTEKGKYVELRCDPISGHTALYWYRQSLGQGPEFLIYFQGTGAADDSGLPNDRFFAVRPEGSVSTLKIQRTERGDSAVYLCASSLQARGGEETQYFGPGTRLLVL.

The chain links TRBV29-1 to TRBJ1-1, with 7 bases matching TRBD1. The CDR3 is 12 amino acids. Trimming took 8 bases from V and 6 from J; bases not matched to a gene: 9. Germline CDR1 is SQVTM and CDR2 is ANQGSEA. The CDR3 sequence is CSSDRPKAEAFF. Written as DNA, the CDR3 is TGCAGCTCGGACAGGCCGAAGGCTGAAGCTTTCTTT.

This clonotype has only one observation. This may stem from a read error, because a much larger clone lies one nucleotide away. The chain couples TRBV29-1 to TRBJ2-5, with a weak D call TRBD1 (5 bases). V lost 4 bases and J lost 4, with 10 bases in between. CDR1 and CDR2 (germline): SQVTM, ANQGSEA. The CDR3 runs to 12 residues. Written as DNA, the CDR3 is TGCAGCGTTGGACACAGGAGAGAGACCCAGTACTTC. Amino acid sequence: CSVGHRRETQYF.

The chain has TRBV19 and TRBJ1-1, with a tentative D call TRBD1 (5 bases). V gave up 8 bases and J gave up 3 bases, with 25 bases separating them. CDR1 and CDR2 from the germline V gene are LNHDA and SQIVND (reference sequence). There are 17 residues in the CDR3. CDR3 bases: TGTGCCAGTTCCCCGGACACACTCATGCGAAGGGACACTGAAGCTTTCTTT. Protein sequence: CASSPDTLMRRDTEAFF.

This clonotype was counted between two and nine times. CDR3 DNA: TGTGCCACCAGCAGAGATAAGACTGCTCCCGGGGAGCTGTTTTTT. Protein sequence: CATSRDKTAPGELFF. V usage is TRBV15 and J usage is TRBJ2-2; no clear D. CDR3 length equals 15 residues. V lost 0 bases to trimming and J lost 6 bases, with 11 bases between them. The germline gives CDR1 LNHNV, CDR2 YYDKDF (reference sequence). The entire variable domain, with the rest obtained from reference TRBV15 and TRBJ2-2, is as follows: DAMVIQNPRYQVTQFGKPVTLSCSQTLNHNVMYWYQQKSSQAPKLLFHYYDKDFNNEADTPDNFQSRRPNTSFCFLDIRSPGLGDTAMYLCATSRDKTAPGELFFGEGSRLTVL.

The chain uses TRBV7-9 and TRBJ1-2, with D unresolved. The germline V and J ends were trimmed by 1 base and 3 bases, with 9 bases remaining between them. CDR1 SEHNR and CDR2 FQNEAQ come from the germline V gene (reference sequence). The CDR3 extends over 14 amino acids. The CDR3 region is CASSLDSPDYGYTF. The CDR3 DNA reads TGTGCCAGCAGCTTAGACAGTCCCGACTATGGCTACACCTTC. Combining the CDR3 with reference TRBV7-9 and TRBJ1-2 gives the whole variable domain DTGVSQNPRHKITKRGQNVTFRCDPISEHNRLYWYRQTLGQGPEFLTYFQNEAQLEKSRLLSDRFSAERPKGSFSTLEIQRTEQGDSAMYLCASSLDSPDYGYTFGSGTRLTVV.